Following are 5 T cell receptor beta chains from one sample sequenced in a study of CD4+ T cells in melanoma. Some clones are missing from TCRdb's copy, which holds only in-frame ones; the method was immunoSEQ multiplex PCR. The profile shows roughly 140,000 clones, around 90% of them singletons. These receptors were obtained from a human donor with melanoma.

V and J are TRBV4-1 and TRBJ1-2, with 9 bases lining up with TRBD1. The length of the CDR3 is 13 residues. CDR1 MGHRA and CDR2 YSYEKL come from the germline V gene. V was clipped by 2 bases and J by 6 bases; unmatched bases: 1. CDR3 sequence (DNA): TGCGCCAGCAGCCAAAGGACAGGGGATGGCTACACCTTC. Protein: CASSQRTGDGYTF.

The V gene is TRBV7-6, the J gene TRBJ1-4, with no clear D. The germline V and J ends were trimmed by 1 base and 5 bases, with 5 bases remaining between them. The CDR3 extends over 13 amino acids. Germline V lookup: CDR1 SGHVS, CDR2 FNYEAQ. CDR3 DNA sequence: TGTGCCAGCAGCTTAGGGCCAAATGAAAAACTGTTTTTT. Protein sequence: CASSLGPNEKLFF.

This rearrangement joins TRBV2 to TRBJ1-5, with D unresolved. Germline lookup yields CDR1 SNHLY and CDR2 FYNNEI. The CDR3 has 14 residues. V lost 6 bases and J 7 bases, leaving 16 bases between the germline ends. The CDR3 here is CASSATGLWQPQHF. Here the CDR3 DNA reads TGTGCCAGCAGCGCCACGGGTCTCTGGCAGCCCCAGCATTTT.

This chain joins TRBV15 and TRBJ1-5; D is unresolved. The CDR3 is 15 residues long. CDR1 is LNHNV and CDR2 is YYDKDF in the germline V gene (reference sequence). V lost 0 bases and J 1 base, leaving 7 bases between the germline ends. The CDR3 DNA is TGTGCCACCAGCAGAGACAGCCACAGCAATCAGCCCCAGCATTTT. This sequence encodes CATSRDSHSNQPQHF.

The V gene is TRBV7-8, the J gene TRBJ1-1; D is perhaps TRBD1 (6 bases). From germline, CDR1 is SGHVS and CDR2 FQNEAQ. The CDR3 totals 14 residues. The V end was cut by 1 base, the J end by 0 bases, with 6 bases between. The CDR3 spells CASSLDRVNTEAFF. The CDR3 DNA reads as TGTGCCAGCAGCTTAGACAGGGTGAACACTGAAGCTTTCTTT.